The rows below give T cell receptor beta chains drawn from one sample of a study of cytomegalovirus exposure and HLA in healthy donors. The method was immunoSEQ multiplex PCR; TCRdb's version includes in-frame clones alone and lacks a portion of them. Of around 110,000 clones in the sample, around two thirds were seen once. The sample taken for sequencing was PBMCs. All receptors derive from a woman aged 35 to 49 in good health and CMV-seropositive. Both conserved end residues are part of each CDR3. Each record gives: V gene, D gene, clone size, J gene, CDR3 DNA, CDR3 protein. D genes are given only for firm matches. Size values are once, few and many counts, or a class for expanded clones, and some rows have none.

TRBV6-5	TRBD2	.	TRBJ2-1	TGTGCCAGCAGGACCGGGACTAGCGGGGGGGAGCAGTTCTTC	CASRTGTSGGEQFF
TRBV7-9	TRBD2	.	TRBJ2-5	TGTGCCAGCAGCTTTACTAGCGACGGAGAGACCCAGTACTTC	CASSFTSDGETQYF
TRBV5-1	.	few	TRBJ2-7	TGCGCCAGCAGCTTGGCCAGGGGCCAGGGAAGCGAGCAGTACTTC	CASSLARGQGSEQYF
TRBV2	.	.	TRBJ1-1	TGTGCCAGCAGTGTTCGGGGGGGGAACACTGAAGCTTTCTTT	CASSVRGGNTEAFF
TRBV6-5	.	.	TRBJ1-5	TGTGCCAGCAGTTACTCGAATAGTCTCAATCAGCCCCAGCATTTT	CASSYSNSLNQPQHF
TRBV9	.	few	TRBJ2-1	TGTGCCAGCAGCCCCCGAGCGTACAATGAGCAGTTCTTC	CASSPRAYNEQFF
TRBV30	TRBD1	.	TRBJ1-3	TGTGCCTGGGGCCTTCAGGGGGCCCTCTCTGGAAACACCATATATTTT	CAWGLQGALSGNTIYF
TRBV15	.	.	TRBJ2-3	TGTGCCACCAGCAGAGACAAACGTAGTACAGATACGCAGTATTTT	CATSRDKRSTDTQYF
TRBV13	TRBD2	.	TRBJ2-1	TGTGCCAGCACTTCTCCCGGGACTAGCATCGACAATGAGCAGTTCTTC	CASTSPGTSIDNEQFF
TRBV5-1	TRBD2	.	TRBJ2-1	TGCGCCAGCAGCTTGTATCCTAGCGGGAGGGGTTTTTACAATGAGCAGTTCTTC	CASSLYPSGRGFYNEQFF
TRBV9	.	few	TRBJ1-2	TGTGCCAGCAGCGTTACAGGTCTTGAGGGCTACACCTTC	CASSVTGLEGYTF
TRBV4-3	TRBD2	.	TRBJ2-1	TGCGCCAGCAGCCAACGGACTAGCGGCAATGAGCAGTTCTTC	CASSQRTSGNEQFF
TRBV27	.	.	TRBJ1-1	TGTGCCAGCAGTCCGATAACTACTTCTACAGGGGAAGCTTTCTTT	CASSPITTSTGEAFF
TRBV4-3	TRBD1	.	TRBJ1-1	TGCGCCAGCAGCCAAGCCAGGGGGTGGGAAGCTTTCTTT	CASSQARGWEAFF
TRBV4-1	TRBD1	few	TRBJ2-1	TGCGCCAGCAGCCAAGATGGGATCCAAGGGGGCGGCCTCTACAATGAGCAGTTCTTC	CASSQDGIQGGGLYNEQFF
TRBV7-2	.	.	TRBJ2-1	TGTGCCAGCAGCCCTAGGTCACCAGGGTATAATTTTAATGAGCAGTTCTTC	CASSPRSPGYNFNEQFF
TRBV27	TRBD1	.	TRBJ1-4	TGTGCCAGCAGTTTAGGAGCTACAGGGGTGAATGAAAAACTGTTTTTT	CASSLGATGVNEKLFF
TRBV7-2	.	.	TRBJ1-4	TGTGCCAGCAGCTCCACCCCGGGATGGGAAAAACTGTTTTTT	CASSSTPGWEKLFF
TRBV20-1	.	.	TRBJ2-1	TGCAGTGCTCCCTTGGGGGCTAGTGAGTTCTTC	CSAPLGASEFF
TRBV6-1	.	.	TRBJ1-1	TGTGCCAGCAGTGAAGGAGAACGAAGGAAGAGGGCTTTCTTT	CASSEGERRKRAFF
TRBV4-1	TRBD1	once	TRBJ1-5	TGCGCCAGCAGCCACCTATCCGGGACAGCCAGCAATCAGCCCCAGCATTTT	CASSHLSGTASNQPQHF
TRBV30	TRBD2	.	TRBJ2-2	TGTGCCTGGAGTGTACCATTAGCCGGACTAGCGGGAGTTGGGACCGGGGAGCTGTTTTTT	CAWSVPLAGLAGVGTGELFF
TRBV19	TRBD1	.	TRBJ1-3	TGTGCCAGTAGTCATGTCCCTATTGACAGGGGATCTGGAAACACCATATATTTT	CASSHVPIDRGSGNTIYF
TRBV5-1	.	few	TRBJ2-3	TGCGCCAGCAGCTTGATTTCGGGGGTTAGCACAGATACGCAGTATTTT	CASSLISGVSTDTQYF
TRBV4-3	.	.	TRBJ2-7	TGCGCCAGCAGCCTGGTTTGGGCTAGCAGCGAGCAGTACTTC	CASSLVWASSEQYF
TRBV7-6	TRBD2	.	TRBJ2-1	TGTGCCAGCAGCTTAGGCGGGAGTGGAGAGCAGTTCTTC	CASSLGGSGEQFF
TRBV7-9	.	.	TRBJ1-2	TGTGCCAGCAGCCTACAGGGAAACAATGGCTACACCTTC	CASSLQGNNGYTF
TRBV19	TRBD1	few	TRBJ2-7	TGTGCCAGTAGTCCCGGGACAGGGGGCTACGAGCAGTACTTC	CASSPGTGGYEQYF
TRBV11-2	.	.	TRBJ2-5	TGTGCCAGCAGCTTTTCGGTGGGGAGTCAAGAGACCCAGTACTTC	CASSFSVGSQETQYF
TRBV28	.	.	TRBJ2-3	TGTGCCAGCAGGTCTAGCACAGATACGCAGTATTTT	CASRSSTDTQYF
TRBV4-3	.	.	TRBJ2-2	TGCGCCAGCAGCCAAGTAGAGAATCAGAACACCGGGGAGCTGTTTTTT	CASSQVENQNTGELFF
TRBV7-3	TRBD2	few	TRBJ2-2	TGTGCCAGCAGCTTACGCGGGAGTGCCGGGGAGCTGTTTTTT	CASSLRGSAGELFF
TRBV9	TRBD1	few	TRBJ1-3	TGTGCCAGCAGCATAACAGGGGGTGGAAACACCATATATTTT	CASSITGGGNTIYF
TRBV15	TRBD2	.	TRBJ2-1	TGTGCCACCAGCAGAGATGGTCGGGAGGTCGATGAGCAGTTCTTC	CATSRDGREVDEQFF
TRBV6-5	.	.	TRBJ2-2	TGTGCCAGCAGTTACTCGAACGGGTGGGCCGGGGAGCTGTTTTTT	CASSYSNGWAGELFF
TRBV7-8	TRBD1	.	TRBJ1-4	TGTGCCAGCAGCTTAGCAGGGGGCGCTTGGGAAAAACTGTTTTTT	CASSLAGGAWEKLFF
TRBV15	TRBD1	few	TRBJ1-1	TGTGCCACCAGCAGAGACAGGGGGGCCGCGAGGACTGAAGCTTTCTTT	CATSRDRGAARTEAFF
TRBV4-1	.	.	TRBJ1-2	TGCGCCAGCAGCCAAGATGGGTGGGGCAGCCCGAACTATGGCTACACCTTC	CASSQDGWGSPNYGYTF
TRBV10-3	TRBD2	.	TRBJ2-2	TGTGCCATCGGACTAGCGGGAGTGAACACCGGGGAGCTGTTTTTT	CAIGLAGVNTGELFF
TRBV6-5	.	few	TRBJ2-3	TGTGCCAGCAGTTCGGCGGGGACGACAGATACGCAGTATTTT	CASSSAGTTDTQYF
TRBV14	TRBD2	.	TRBJ2-7	TGTGCCAGCAGCCAAGGGACTAGCTTTTCCGAGCAGTACTTC	CASSQGTSFSEQYF
TRBV7-2	.	.	TRBJ2-7	TGTGCCAGCAGCTGGGGACTCGAGCAGTACTTC	CASSWGLEQYF
TRBV7-8	TRBD1	.	TRBJ1-2	TGTGCCAGCGTTCAGGACAGGGGAGTTAACTATGGCTACACCTTC	CASVQDRGVNYGYTF
TRBV7-8	.	few	TRBJ2-7	TGTGCCAGCAGCCCAACTAGCTACCTAAACGAGCAGTACTTC	CASSPTSYLNEQYF
TRBV2	.	once	TRBJ1-1	TGTGAAGAATCGGGGGGGCCGTGGGACACTGAAGCTTTCTTT	CEESGGPWDTEAFF
TRBV9	.	few	TRBJ1-1	TGTGCCAGCAGCGACAGGGTTATGAACACTGAAGCTTTCTTT	CASSDRVMNTEAFF
TRBV14	.	few	TRBJ1-3	TGTGCCAGCAGCCTCTTCTCTGGAAACACCATATATTTT	CASSLFSGNTIYF
TRBV6-5	.	.	TRBJ1-4	TGTGCCAGCAGTATGGCAAATGAAAAACTGTTTTTT	CASSMANEKLFF
TRBV7-2	TRBD2	few	TRBJ2-3	TGTGCCAGCAGCTTAGAGACTAGCGGGAGGGACACAGATACGCAGTATTTT	CASSLETSGRDTDTQYF
TRBV7-3	TRBD2	.	TRBJ2-1	TGTGCCAGCGGACCTAGCGGGAGCGACAATGAGCAGTTCTTC	CASGPSGSDNEQFF
TRBV11-2	TRBD2	.	TRBJ2-1	TGTGCCAGCAGCTTGAGGACTAGCGGCTACAATGAGCAGTTCTTC	CASSLRTSGYNEQFF
TRBV28	TRBD2	.	TRBJ2-3	TGTGCCAGCAACCTCTATTCGGGGGAGGGCCCAGCAGATACGCAGTATTTT	CASNLYSGEGPADTQYF
TRBV5-4	.	few	TRBJ2-5	TGTGCCAGCAGCTTGTTCGGCTATGGTTCGGGGGACCAAGAGACCCAGTACTTC	CASSLFGYGSGDQETQYF
TRBV5-4	.	few	TRBJ1-1	TGTGCCAGCAGCCCGACGGGGGGGAACACTGAAGCTTTCTTT	CASSPTGGNTEAFF
TRBV2	TRBD1	few	TRBJ1-5	TGTGCCAGCAGGATAGACAGGGGACCCAATCAGCCCCAGCATTTT	CASRIDRGPNQPQHF